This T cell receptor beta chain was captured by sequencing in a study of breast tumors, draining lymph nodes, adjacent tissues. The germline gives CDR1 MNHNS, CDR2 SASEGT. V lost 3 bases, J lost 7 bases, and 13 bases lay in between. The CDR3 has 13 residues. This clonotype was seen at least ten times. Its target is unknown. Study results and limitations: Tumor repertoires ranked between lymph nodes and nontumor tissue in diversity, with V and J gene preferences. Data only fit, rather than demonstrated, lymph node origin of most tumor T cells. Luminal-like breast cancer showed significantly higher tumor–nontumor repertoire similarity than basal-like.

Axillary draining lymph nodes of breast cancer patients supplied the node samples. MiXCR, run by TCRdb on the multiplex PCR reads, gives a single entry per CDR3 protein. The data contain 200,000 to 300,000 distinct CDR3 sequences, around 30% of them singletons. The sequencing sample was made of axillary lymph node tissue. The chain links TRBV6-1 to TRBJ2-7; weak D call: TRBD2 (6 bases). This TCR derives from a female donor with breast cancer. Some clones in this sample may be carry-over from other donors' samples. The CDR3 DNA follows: TGTGCCAGCAGTGATCGTTGGGGGGTAGAGCAGTACTTC. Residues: CASSDRWGVEQYF.